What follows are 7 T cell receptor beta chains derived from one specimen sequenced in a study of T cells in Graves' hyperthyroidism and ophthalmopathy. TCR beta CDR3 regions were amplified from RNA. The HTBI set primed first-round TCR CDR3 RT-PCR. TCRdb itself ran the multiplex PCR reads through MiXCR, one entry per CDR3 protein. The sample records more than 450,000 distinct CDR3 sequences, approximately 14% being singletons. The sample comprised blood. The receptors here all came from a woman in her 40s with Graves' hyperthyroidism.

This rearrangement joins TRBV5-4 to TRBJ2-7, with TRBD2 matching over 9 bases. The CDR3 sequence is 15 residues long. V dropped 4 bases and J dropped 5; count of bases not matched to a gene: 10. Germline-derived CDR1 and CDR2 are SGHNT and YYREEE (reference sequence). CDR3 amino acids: CASSRTSGRYDEQYF. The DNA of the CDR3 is TGTGCCAGCAGCCGAACCAGCGGGAGGTACGACGAGCAGTACTTC.

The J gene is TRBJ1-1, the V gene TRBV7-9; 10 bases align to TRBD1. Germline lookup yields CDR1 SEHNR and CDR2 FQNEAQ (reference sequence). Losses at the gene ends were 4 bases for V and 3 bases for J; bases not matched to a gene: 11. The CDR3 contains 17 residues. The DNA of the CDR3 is TGTGCCAGCAGCTCTAGACAGGGGGCGAGAGAGGACACTGAAGCTTTCTTT. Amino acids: CASSSRQGAREDTEAFF.

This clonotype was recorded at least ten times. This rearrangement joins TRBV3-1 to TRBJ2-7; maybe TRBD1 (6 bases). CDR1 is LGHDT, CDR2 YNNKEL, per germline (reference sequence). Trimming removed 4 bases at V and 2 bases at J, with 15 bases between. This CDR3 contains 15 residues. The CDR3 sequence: CASSPPGHLPYEQYF. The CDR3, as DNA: TGTGCCAGCAGCCCTCCGGGACATTTACCCTACGAGCAGTACTTC.

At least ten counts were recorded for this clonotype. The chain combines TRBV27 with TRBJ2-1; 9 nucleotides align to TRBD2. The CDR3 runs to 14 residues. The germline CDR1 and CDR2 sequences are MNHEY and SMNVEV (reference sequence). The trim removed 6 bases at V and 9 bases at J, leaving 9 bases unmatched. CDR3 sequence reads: CASRIMTSGIEQFF. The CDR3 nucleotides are TGTGCCAGCAGGATCATGACTAGCGGTATTGAGCAGTTCTTC.

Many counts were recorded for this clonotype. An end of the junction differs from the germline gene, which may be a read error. The CDR3 loop reads CASSPQDGGELFF. The CDR3 region has the DNA TGTGCTAGCAGCCCCCAGGATGGCGGGGAGCTGTTTTTT. V is TRBV7-7 and J is TRBJ2-2; D is ambiguous. Germline lookup yields CDR1 SSHAT and CDR2 FNYEAQ (reference sequence). The CDR3 runs to 13 residues. The full variable domain, completed using reference TRBV7-7 and TRBJ2-2, is GAGVSQSPRYKVTKRGQDVTLRCDPISSHATLYWYQQALGQGPEFLTYFNYEAQPDKSGLPSDRFSAERPEGSISTLTIQRTEQRDSAMYRCASSPQDGGELFFGEGSRLTVL.

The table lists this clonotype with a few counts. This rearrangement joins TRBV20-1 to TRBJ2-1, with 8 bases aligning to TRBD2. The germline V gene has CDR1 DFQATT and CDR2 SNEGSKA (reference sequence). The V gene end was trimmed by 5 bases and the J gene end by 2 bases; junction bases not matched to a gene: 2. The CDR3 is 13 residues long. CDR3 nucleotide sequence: TGCAGTGCTTTGCGGGAGGCCTACAATGAGCAGTTCTTC. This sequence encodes CSALREAYNEQFF.

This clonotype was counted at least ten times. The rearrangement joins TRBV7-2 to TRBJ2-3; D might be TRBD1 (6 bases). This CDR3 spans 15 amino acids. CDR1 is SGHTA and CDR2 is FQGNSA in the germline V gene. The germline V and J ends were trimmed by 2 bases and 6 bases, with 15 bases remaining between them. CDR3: CASSLMGQPQDTQYF. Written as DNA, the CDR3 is TGTGCCAGCAGCTTAATGGGACAACCCCAGGATACGCAGTATTTT.